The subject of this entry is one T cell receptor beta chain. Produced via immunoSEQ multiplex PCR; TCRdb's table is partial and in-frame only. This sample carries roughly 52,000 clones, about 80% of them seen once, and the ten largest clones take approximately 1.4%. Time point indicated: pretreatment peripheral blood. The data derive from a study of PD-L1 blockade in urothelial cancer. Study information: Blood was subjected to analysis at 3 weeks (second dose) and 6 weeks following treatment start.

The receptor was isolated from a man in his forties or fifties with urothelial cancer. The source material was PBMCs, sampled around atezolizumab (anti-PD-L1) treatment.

CDR3 region: CASSLSGYVHEQYF. The CDR3 nucleotides read TGTGCCAGCAGCTTGTCCGGGTACGTCCACGAGCAGTACTTC. J is TRBJ2-7 and V is TRBV5-6, with D hard to call. CDR1 is SGHDT, CDR2 YYEEEE, per germline. CDR3 length: 14 amino acids. The ends were cut back, 1 base at V and 5 bases at J, with 13 bases in the middle.